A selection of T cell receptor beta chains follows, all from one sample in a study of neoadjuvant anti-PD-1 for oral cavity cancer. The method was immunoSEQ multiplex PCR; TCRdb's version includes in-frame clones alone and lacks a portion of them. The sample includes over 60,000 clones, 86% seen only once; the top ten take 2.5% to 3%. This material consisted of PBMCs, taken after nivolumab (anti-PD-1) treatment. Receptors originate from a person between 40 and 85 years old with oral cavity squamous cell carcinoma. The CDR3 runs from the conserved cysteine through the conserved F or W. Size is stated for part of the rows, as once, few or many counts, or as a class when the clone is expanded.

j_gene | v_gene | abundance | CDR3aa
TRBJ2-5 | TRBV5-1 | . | CASSLGGQRGETQYF
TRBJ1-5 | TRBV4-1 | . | CASSQGWNQPQHF
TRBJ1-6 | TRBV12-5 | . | CASGLARGGGNSPLHF
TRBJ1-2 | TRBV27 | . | CASSDSPINYGYTF
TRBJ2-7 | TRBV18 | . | CASSPSGGYEQYF
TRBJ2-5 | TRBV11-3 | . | CASSSPMSRQETQYF
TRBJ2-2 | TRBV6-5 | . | CASSEHHTGELFF
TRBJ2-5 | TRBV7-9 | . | CASSLQSSGGRETQYF
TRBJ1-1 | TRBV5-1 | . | CASSLDSMNTEAFF
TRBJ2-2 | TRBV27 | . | CASSLAPSQGYTGELFF
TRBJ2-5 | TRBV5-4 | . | CASSLSGGGETQYF
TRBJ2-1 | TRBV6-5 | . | CASSFVAALGYNEQFF
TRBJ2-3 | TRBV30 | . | CAWTRTGPTDTQYF
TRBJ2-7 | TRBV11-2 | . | CASSLTVGEQYF
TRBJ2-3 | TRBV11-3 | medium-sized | CASSLRDRGNTSTDTQYF
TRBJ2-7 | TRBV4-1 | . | CASSQSVGEQYF
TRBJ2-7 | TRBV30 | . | CAWSDWRGSYEQYF
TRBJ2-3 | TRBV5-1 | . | CASSSDSTDTQYF
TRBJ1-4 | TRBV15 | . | CATRREGRPDEKLFF
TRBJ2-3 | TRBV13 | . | CASSLGGKDTQYF
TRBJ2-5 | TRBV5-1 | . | CASSGTSGSGGETQYF
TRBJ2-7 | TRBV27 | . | CASSSRGLRYEQYF
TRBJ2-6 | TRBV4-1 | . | CASSQNLVTVGPGANVLTF
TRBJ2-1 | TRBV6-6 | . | CASSGLTGTGLHEQFF
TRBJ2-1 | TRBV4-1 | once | CASSQPPAGTPVHGSYNEQFF
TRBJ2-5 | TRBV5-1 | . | CASSFHTGEDQYF
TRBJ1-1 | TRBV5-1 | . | CASKQGRDARPKGFF
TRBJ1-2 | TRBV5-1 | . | CASSGTGGNYGYTF
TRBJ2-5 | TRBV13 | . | CASSLGGQGMETQYF
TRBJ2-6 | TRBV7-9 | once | CASSFRAASSGANVLTF
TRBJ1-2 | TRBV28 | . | CASSLSPGRDGYTF
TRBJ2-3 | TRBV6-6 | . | CASSYSESNTDTQYF
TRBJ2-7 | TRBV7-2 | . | CASSLTRDRGYEQYF
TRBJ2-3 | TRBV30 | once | CAWITQGRYTDTQYF
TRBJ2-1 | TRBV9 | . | CASSVTGGRDNEQFF
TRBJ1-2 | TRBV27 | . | CASSLSGGTGDGYTF
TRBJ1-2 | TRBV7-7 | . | CASLNEGRKNYGYTF
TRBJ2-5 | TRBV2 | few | CASTVEAGGQETQYF
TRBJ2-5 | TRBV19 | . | CASSWSAQETQYF
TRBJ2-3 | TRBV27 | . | CASSSGAFGRNTQYF
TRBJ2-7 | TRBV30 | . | CAWSVGLMGYEQYF
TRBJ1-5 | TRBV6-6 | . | CASSYPGGNQPQHF